These 21 T cell receptor beta chains were sequenced from one sample in a study of shared clonotypes between healthy human individuals. TCRdb's table, derived via immunoSEQ multiplex PCR, lists solely in-frame clones and lacks some. The repertoire holds more than 550,000 clones, with about nine tenths as singletons. The specimen sequenced was memory CD8+ T cells from PBMCs. Subset indicated: CD45RO+ cells pooled with CCR7-negative TemRA cells. The receptor set was obtained from a man younger than 30 in good health. Some clones in this sample may be carry-over from other donors' samples.

The count of this clone is one. J is TRBJ1-2 and V is TRBV28; D may be TRBD1 (5 bases). Germline CDR1 is MDHEN and CDR2 is SYDVKM. V dropped 5 bases and J dropped 4 bases, with 14 bases sitting between them. The CDR3 spans 14 residues. The CDR3 nucleotides are TGTGCCAGCAGTCCCGGGGGGGGTTTCTATGGCTACACCTTC. Translated: CASSPGGGFYGYTF.

This rearrangement joins TRBV28 to TRBJ2-5; D not certain. The DNA end favors TRBJ2-7, so the J call may be wrong. The CDR3 is 14 residues long. Germline CDR1 and CDR2: MDHEN and SYDVKM. In DNA, the CDR3 is TGTGCCAGCAGTTTGACGGACCCCTTGGACGAGCAGTACTTC. Protein product: CASSLTDPLDEQYF.

Concerning this clone itself: Other DNA variants within this sample encode the same CDR3. CDR3 sequence reads: CASSSGDEQYF. The DNA of the CDR3 is TGTGCCAGCAGTTCCGGGGATGAGCAGTACTTC. The chain recombines TRBV27 with TRBJ2-7, with D perhaps matching TRBD2 (5 bases). The V end lost 4 bases, the J end lost 7 bases, and 8 bases lay between the germline ends. In germline, CDR1 is MNHEY, CDR2 SMNVEV (reference sequence). The length of the CDR3 is 11 residues.

This chain uses TRBV28 with TRBJ2-5, with 7 positions matching TRBD2. In germline, CDR1 is MDHEN, CDR2 SYDVKM. This CDR3 contains 16 residues. V trimming: 3 bases; J trimming: 5 bases; junction bases outside the gene matches: 12. The CDR3 region is CASSLGTAGVEETQYF. The CDR3 DNA reads as TGTGCCAGCAGTTTGGGTACGGCGGGAGTGGAGGAGACCCAGTACTTC.

The chain employs TRBV7-9 and TRBJ2-1, with D perhaps TRBD1 (5 bases). CDR1 is SEHNR, CDR2 FQNEAQ, per germline (reference sequence). Trimming took off 5 bases at V and 4 bases at J, with 9 bases between the two ends. The CDR3 extends over 13 amino acids. The CDR3, as DNA: TGTGCCAGCAGCCCGACAGTTTACAATGAGCAGTTCTTC. Translating gives CASSPTVYNEQFF.

This clone has just one count. The genes are TRBV7-2 and TRBJ2-5; D tentatively reads TRBD1 or TRBD2 (5 bases each). The CDR3 has 17 amino acids. V lost 1 base to trimming and J lost 2 bases, with 17 bases between them. The germline V gene has CDR1 SGHTA and CDR2 FQGNSA. In nucleotides, the CDR3 is TGTGCCAGCAGCTTAGGTCTAGGGGAGTCATCACAAGAGACCCAGTACTTC. As protein: CASSLGLGESSQETQYF.

The chain is built from TRBV9 and TRBJ2-7, with 10 bases aligning to TRBD1. V shed 3 bases, J shed 2 bases, and the junction held 5 bases outside the gene matches. This CDR3 is 15 amino acids long. Germline V gene lookup returns CDR1 SGDLS and CDR2 YYNGEE. The CDR3 is CASSARDRGTYEQYF. The CDR3 region has the DNA TGTGCCAGCAGCGCACGGGACAGGGGTACCTACGAGCAGTACTTC.

This clone was seen a single time. The rearrangement joins TRBV29-1 to TRBJ2-4; possibly TRBD1 for D (6 bases). Per germline, CDR1 SQVTM and CDR2 ANQGSEA. The V and J ends lost 4 bases and 3 bases respectively, with 16 bases between them. The length of the CDR3 is 15 residues. The DNA for the CDR3 is TGCAGCGTTGTCGAACAGGGTATGGGCAAAAACATTCAGTACTTC. Protein product: CSVVEQGMGKNIQYF.

The DNA of the CDR3 is TGTGCCAGCAGCCCGCGCAGCCCCCGCAGCACAGATACGCAGTATTTT. Translation: CASSPRSPRSTDTQYF. The V gene is TRBV7-2, the J gene TRBJ2-3; D unclear. V dropped 5 bases and J dropped 0 bases, with 15 bases sitting between them. This CDR3 has 16 amino acids. The germline gives CDR1 SGHTA, CDR2 FQGNSA.

The rearrangement links TRBV9 to TRBJ2-2, with a tentative D call TRBD2 (6 bases). With 4 bases removed from V and 5 bases from J, the gap between germline ends came to 15 bases. This CDR3 is 15 amino acids long. Germline CDR1 and CDR2: SGDLS and YYNGEE. The CDR3 nucleotides read TGTGCCAGCAGCAGGCGGGGCGGGGAGACCGGGGAGCTGTTTTTT. Its protein is CASSRRGGETGELFF.

The chain has TRBV28 and TRBJ2-5; no reliable D call. Germline V gene sequence: CDR1 MDHEN, CDR2 SYDVKM. The CDR3 sequence is 14 residues long. V was shortened by 2 bases and J by 3 bases, with 10 bases between the two germline ends. CDR3 amino acids: CASSLRMIEETQYF. Written as DNA, the CDR3 is TGTGCCAGCAGTTTAAGAATGATCGAAGAGACCCAGTACTTC.

The genes are TRBV28 and TRBJ2-1; TRBD2 is a possible D gene (5 bases). Germline values: CDR1 MDHEN, CDR2 SYDVKM. Trimming pared 6 bases from V and 1 base from J, leaving 13 bases between. The CDR3 is 15 residues long. The CDR3 DNA is TGTGCCAGCAGCCCCGGGAAGGCTTCCTACAATGAGCAGTTCTTC. This sequence encodes CASSPGKASYNEQFF.

This rearrangement joins TRBV15 to TRBJ2-6; D not certain. Germline V gene sequence: CDR1 LNHNV, CDR2 YYDKDF (reference sequence). The ends were cut back, 8 bases at V and 4 bases at J, with 15 bases in the middle. The CDR3 is made up of 15 amino acids. CDR3 protein: CATSGRTPGANVLTF. DNA for the CDR3: TGTGCCACCTCAGGACGGACCCCGGGGGCCAACGTCCTGACTTTC.

V is TRBV19 and J is TRBJ2-1; D call uncertain. Trimming removed 4 bases from V and 0 bases from J, with 13 bases in between. The CDR3 runs 16 residues. In germline, CDR1 is LNHDA, CDR2 SQIVND (reference sequence). Written as DNA, the CDR3 is TGTGCCAGTAGTAGGGCAGCTCCTAGCTCCTACAATGAGCAGTTCTTC. Translated, it gives CASSRAAPSSYNEQFF.

The chain joins TRBV28 to TRBJ1-2; TRBD1 matches 10 bases. CDR3 length equals 17 residues. CDR1 and CDR2 (germline): MDHEN, SYDVKM. With 5 bases clipped from V and 3 bases from J, the junction kept 12 bases outside the gene matches. The CDR3 coding sequence is TGTGCCAGCAGTCGCGGGACAGGGGTCGATGTGGACTATGGCTACACCTTC. Protein sequence: CASSRGTGVDVDYGYTF.

This clone turned up a few times. The chain joins TRBV7-8 to TRBJ2-7; no clear D. This CDR3 contains 12 residues. Germline CDR1 reads SGHVS; CDR2 reads FQNEAQ. Trimming left V 5 bases short and J 3 bases short, with 8 bases between. The CDR3 DNA follows: TGTGCCAGCAGCCCCCTAATCTACGAGCAGTACTTC. Translated: CASSPLIYEQYF.

The rearrangement joins TRBV4-1 to TRBJ1-5; maybe TRBD1 (6 bases). CDR1 and CDR2 (germline): MGHRA, YSYEKL. The CDR3 length is 15 residues. V gave up 1 base and J gave up 3 bases, with 10 bases separating them. CDR3 sequence (DNA): TGCGCCAGCAGCCAAGTAGGACAGATCAATCAGCCCCAGCATTTT. This gives the protein CASSQVGQINQPQHF.

In its sample, this clone was seen once. The V gene is TRBV28, the J gene TRBJ2-5, with D uncertain. Deletions cut 1 base from V and 2 bases from J, with 17 bases between. The CDR3 runs to 17 residues. Germline V CDR1 and CDR2: MDHEN, SYDVKM. This CDR3 reads CASSLYPFTKPQETQYF. The CDR3 DNA reads as TGTGCCAGCAGTTTATACCCCTTTACTAAACCTCAAGAGACCCAGTACTTC. The whole variable domain, filled in from reference TRBV28 and TRBJ2-5, reads DVKVTQSSRYLVKRTGEKVFLECVQDMDHENMFWYRQDPGLGLRLIYFSYDVKMKEKGDIPEGYSVSREKKERFSLILESASTNQTSMYLCASSLYPFTKPQETQYFGPGTRLLVL.

Written as DNA, the CDR3 is TGTGCCAGCAGTGAATTGGTATCCCTGAATGAGCAGTTCTTC. Its translation is CASSELVSLNEQFF. This rearrangement joins TRBV6-1 to TRBJ2-1; no reliable D call. Trimming shortened V by 2 bases and J by 7 bases, and 12 bases separated the two germline ends. Per the germline V gene, CDR1 is MNHNS and CDR2 is SASEGT. The CDR3 is made up of 14 amino acids.

The chain employs TRBV18 and TRBJ2-1, with 7 positions matching TRBD1. V gave up 1 base and J gave up 4 bases; unmatched junction bases: 4. This CDR3 is built from 15 residues. Looked up from germline, CDR1 is KGHSH and CDR2 is LQKENI. CDR3 bases: TGTGCCAGCTCACCACGACAGGGACCTTACAATGAGCAGTTCTTC. Translation gives CASSPRQGPYNEQFF.

To note about this clone: A much larger clonotype is one base distant, so this may be a read error. The chain recombines TRBV7-9 with TRBJ2-5; D not resolved. The germline V gene encodes CDR1 SEHNR and CDR2 FQNEAQ (reference sequence). Trimming cost V 4 bases and J 0 bases, with 6 bases left between them. CDR3 length equals 13 residues. DNA of the CDR3: TGTGCCAGCAGCTACCGGTACCAAGAGACCCAGTACTTC. This gives the protein CASSYRYQETQYF.